Following are 14 T cell receptor beta chains from one sample sequenced in a study of cytomegalovirus exposure and HLA in healthy donors. Sequenced by immunoSEQ multiplex PCR; TCRdb stores in-frame clones only, minus some. Among roughly 230,000 clones listed, roughly 87% were seen once. Sequences were obtained from PBMCs. The source of these receptors is a woman aged 25 to 39 in good health and CMV-seronegative.

CDR3 region: CASSSGLAGGPGEDEQFF. The CDR3 bases are TGCGCCAGCAGCTCGGGACTAGCGGGAGGGCCGGGGGAGGATGAGCAGTTCTTC. The rearrangement uses TRBV5-1 and TRBJ2-1; 16 nucleotides match TRBD2. The CDR3 consists of 18 residues. The V gene end was trimmed by 3 bases and the J gene end by 8 bases; junction bases not matched to a gene: 11. CDR1 is SGHRS and CDR2 is YFSETQ in the germline V gene.

The chain uses TRBV4-3 and TRBJ2-3; 8 bases agree with TRBD2. CDR3 length: 16 residues. Germline V gives CDR1 LGHNA, CDR2 YSLEER. With 0 bases clipped from V and 1 base from J, the junction kept 3 bases outside the gene matches. CDR3 residues: CASSQEPGGGTDTQYF. The CDR3 DNA is TGCGCCAGCAGCCAAGAACCGGGAGGGGGCACAGATACGCAGTATTTT.

This clone was seen a single time. The V gene is TRBV14, the J gene TRBJ1-1, with D hard to call. CDR3 length equals 12 residues. In germline, CDR1 is SGHDN, CDR2 FVKESK. The V and J ends lost 0 bases and 11 bases respectively, with 10 bases between them. The CDR3 DNA sequence: TGTGCCAGCAGCCAAGAAAGCTTCAGGGCTTTCTTT. Protein sequence: CASSQESFRAFF.

The chain is built from TRBV4-3 and TRBJ2-7; TRBD1 agrees at 9 bases. The CDR3 is made up of 14 amino acids. With 5 bases clipped from V and 4 bases from J, the junction kept 6 bases outside the gene matches. The germline CDR1 and CDR2 sequences are LGHNA and YSLEER. CDR3 bases: TGCGCCAGCAGCGCCGGGACAGGGCCGTACGAGCAGTACTTC. Encoded protein: CASSAGTGPYEQYF.

The rearrangement uses TRBV25-1 and TRBJ2-7; D gene unclear. The CDR3 has 13 amino acids. Trimming took 2 bases from V and 7 from J, leaving 12 bases between them. CDR1 MGHDK and CDR2 SYGVNS come from the germline V gene. The CDR3 bases are TGTGCCAGCAGTGAACGTGTGATGGCGGAGCAGTACTTC. Encoded protein: CASSERVMAEQYF.

Here the CDR3 reads CASSFPTRGYEQYF. In DNA form, the CDR3 reads TGTGCCAGCAGCTTCCCCACACGGGGCTACGAGCAGTACTTC. V is TRBV5-8 and J is TRBJ2-7, with D maybe TRBD2 (5 bases). Germline V CDR1 and CDR2: SGHTS, YDEGEE. The CDR3 extends over 14 amino acids. Between the trimmed V and J ends, which lost 2 bases and 3 bases, there was a span of 12 bases.

V is TRBV13 and J is TRBJ1-4; perhaps TRBD1 as D (6 bases). V was cut by 5 bases and J by 5 bases, with 15 bases left in between. CDR3 size: 15 residues. The germline V gene encodes CDR1 PRHDT and CDR2 FYEKMQ (reference sequence). Here the CDR3 reads CASSPQQGTNEKLFF. CDR3 in DNA: TGTGCCAGCAGCCCACAGCAGGGGACGAATGAAAAACTGTTTTTT.

The rearrangement links TRBV2 to TRBJ2-7; the D gene is possibly TRBD2 (6 bases). Germline assignment: CDR1 SNHLY and CDR2 FYNNEI. V lost 7 bases to trimming and J lost 6 bases, with 13 bases between them. The CDR3 runs 12 residues. CDR3 bases: TGTGCCAGCAAACTAGCTAGTGGCGAGCAGTACTTC. It yields the protein CASKLASGEQYF.

The V gene is TRBV9, the J gene TRBJ2-3; 14 bases line up with TRBD2. Trimming at V came to 4 bases and at J to 1 base, leaving 8 bases not matched to a gene. The CDR3 is 18 residues long. CDR1 is SGDLS and CDR2 is YYNGEE in the germline V gene. Here the CDR3 reads CASSPWGGLAGGTDTQYF. The DNA of the CDR3 is TGTGCCAGCAGCCCCTGGGGGGGACTAGCGGGAGGCACAGATACGCAGTATTTT.

The table lists this clone with a count of one. V and J are TRBV6-5 and TRBJ2-2; no clear D. The CDR3 has 13 residues. Looked up from germline, CDR1 is MNHEY and CDR2 is SVGAGI. Between the trimmed V and J ends, which lost 6 bases and 1 base, there was a span of 6 bases. The CDR3 spells CASRTLNTGELFF. The CDR3 DNA reads TGTGCCAGCAGGACATTGAACACCGGGGAGCTGTTTTTT.

This clone was seen more than once but under ten times. V usage is TRBV6-1 and J usage is TRBJ2-7; 9 bases fit TRBD1. The CDR3 consists of 13 residues. CDR1 and CDR2 from the germline V gene are MNHNS and SASEGT. With 8 bases clipped from V and 2 bases from J, the junction kept 4 bases outside the gene matches. This chain's CDR3 is CASGTGLAYEQYF. CDR3 DNA: TGTGCCAGCGGGACAGGGCTAGCCTACGAGCAGTACTTC.

This chain uses TRBV28 with TRBJ1-1; tentatively, D is TRBD1 (6 bases). The CDR3 extends over 15 amino acids. Trimming cost V 6 bases and J 0 bases, with 14 bases left between them. Per germline, CDR1 MDHEN and CDR2 SYDVKM. CDR3: CASSDRQEMNTEAFF. The CDR3 coding sequence is TGTGCCAGCAGCGACCGACAGGAGATGAACACTGAAGCTTTCTTT.

V is TRBV2 and J is TRBJ2-7; 9 bases map to TRBD2. CDR1 and CDR2 from the germline V gene are SNHLY and FYNNEI. With 4 bases clipped from V and 12 bases from J, the junction kept 13 bases outside the gene matches. CDR3 size: 14 residues. The CDR3 region has the DNA TGTGCCAGCAGTGTCGGGACTAGCAAGAGGGTGGGGTACTTC. It codes for CASSVGTSKRVGYF.

CDR3 protein: CASSTGTGKEKLFF. The CDR3 DNA reads as TGTGCCAGCAGCACCGGGACAGGGAAAGAAAAACTGTTTTTT. The V gene is TRBV6-6, the J gene TRBJ1-4; TRBD1 matches 9 bases. CDR1 is MNHNY, CDR2 SVGAGI, per germline (reference sequence). The CDR3 is 14 amino acids. J gave up 8 bases and V 6 bases, and 7 bases lay outside the gene matches.